This T cell receptor beta chain was captured by sequencing in a study of blood T cell repertoires in COVID-19. V was cut by 7 bases and J by 3 bases, with 18 bases left in between. Looked up from germline, CDR1 is SNHLY and CDR2 is FYNNEI. This CDR3 contains 15 residues. Data came from immunoSEQ multiplex PCR; TCRdb stores just in-frame clones and leaves some out. The sample contains some 170,000 clones, 82% of which appear only once. In its sample, this clone was seen once. Sequencing input: peripheral blood. The V call is TRBV2, the J call TRBJ1-2; possible D gene TRBD1, 6 bases. The origin of this receptor is a woman aged 70-85 years with acute or convalescent COVID-19. The CDR3: CASTPDSAMDYGYTF. In nucleotides, the CDR3 is TGTGCCAGCACTCCGGACAGTGCAATGGACTATGGCTACACCTTC. Filled out from reference TRBV2 and TRBJ1-2, the complete variable domain reads EPEVTQTPSHQVTQMGQEVILRCVPISNHLYFYWYRQILGQKVEFLVSFYNNEISEKSEIFDDQFSVERPDGSNFTLKIRSTKLEDSAMYFCASTPDSAMDYGYTFGSGTRLTVV.